This is a list of T cell receptor beta chains from one sample in a study of blood T cells in healthy people across ages. MiXCR was run by TCRdb on the 5' RACE reads, yielding one entry per CDR3 protein. The table has 730,000 or so distinct CDR3 sequences, roughly 43% seen once; the top ten hold 25% to 35%. The material sequenced was blood. The receptors were gathered from an older man in good health. Both conserved end residues are part of each CDR3. The D gene is left open where the match is weak. Some rows have no size entry. The others give once, few or many, or a class for an expanded clone.

v_gene	j_gene	d_gene	abundance	CDR3aa	CDR3nt
TRBV6-2/TRBV6-3	TRBJ2-1	TRBD2	few	CASSRLSGTILAGDRNEQFF	TGTGCCAGCAGTCGCCTCTCGGGGACAATACTAGCGGGAGATAGGAATGAGCAGTTCTTC
TRBV30	TRBJ2-7	.	.	CAWSPTMGVSYEQYF	TGTGCCTGGAGTCCTACGATGGGAGTCTCCTACGAGCAGTACTTC
TRBV20-1	TRBJ2-3	TRBD1	.	CSANPTGAPTDTQYF	TGCAGTGCGAATCCAACAGGGGCCCCCACAGATACGCAGTATTTT
TRBV28	TRBJ2-3	.	few	CASSLGVALTDTQYF	TGTGCCAGCAGCCTAGGGGTAGCACTAACAGATACGCAGTATTTT
TRBV12-3/TRBV12-4	TRBJ2-7	TRBD2	.	CASTRGIAGVDEQYF	TGTGCCAGCACCCGGGGAATAGCGGGAGTGGATGAGCAGTACTTC
TRBV27	TRBJ2-7	TRBD2	few	CASTGASGGQSSYEQYF	TGTGCCAGCACTGGGGCTAGCGGGGGACAGAGCTCCTACGAGCAGTACTTC
TRBV10-3	TRBJ2-3	.	few	CAISEWVGSDTQYF	TGTGCCATCAGTGAGTGGGTAGGGTCAGATACGCAGTATTTT
TRBV7-3	TRBJ2-6	.	few	CASSLASSGANVLTF	TGTGCCAGCAGCTTAGCATCTTCTGGGGCCAACGTCCTGACTTTC
TRBV20-1	TRBJ2-3	TRBD2	many	CSAAGLAGGPADTQYF	TGCAGTGCCGCCGGTCTGGCGGGGGGGCCCGCAGATACGCAGTATTTT
TRBV12-3/TRBV12-4	TRBJ2-1	.	.	CASSLWELYNEQFF	TGTGCCAGCAGTTTGTGGGAACTCTACAATGAGCAGTTCTTC
TRBV18	TRBJ2-1	TRBD1	few	CASSPEQGVGEQFF	TGTGCCAGCTCACCAGAACAGGGGGTGGGTGAGCAGTTCTTC
TRBV11-2	TRBJ2-1	TRBD2	.	CASSLDDRVRASGRKDEQFF	TGTGCCAGCAGCTTAGATGACAGGGTCCGAGCTAGCGGGAGGAAGGATGAGCAGTTCTTC
TRBV5-1	TRBJ2-1	TRBD1	few	CASSPSGTGYNEQFF	TGCGCCAGCAGCCCCTCCGGGACAGGATACAATGAGCAGTTCTTC
TRBV12-3/TRBV12-4	TRBJ1-2	.	many	CASSLSYKSGYTF	TGTGCCAGCAGTCTAAGTTATAAGAGTGGCTACACCTTC
TRBV27	TRBJ1-4	.	few	CASSPRQIATNEKLFF	TGTGCCAGCAGTCCCCGACAGATCGCAACTAATGAAAAACTGTTTTTT
TRBV5-1	TRBJ1-5	.	.	CASRMDSSNQPQHF	TGCGCCAGCAGGATGGACAGTAGCAATCAGCCCCAGCATTTT
TRBV7-2	TRBJ1-1	.	.	CASSLVGAEAFF	TGTGCCAGCAGCTTAGTCGGGGCTGAAGCTTTCTTT
TRBV5-1	TRBJ2-5	.	few	CASSTGDIQETQYF	TGCGCCAGCAGCACGGGGGACATCCAAGAGACCCAGTACTTC
TRBV2	TRBJ2-6	TRBD1	few	CASRAYETGAGANVLTF	TGTGCCAGCAGAGCATACGAGACAGGGGCTGGGGCCAACGTCCTGACTTTC
TRBV20-1	TRBJ2-7	TRBD2	many	CSARLAGLYEQYF	TGCAGTGCTAGGCTAGCGGGCCTCTACGAGCAGTACTTC
TRBV28	TRBJ1-2	TRBD1	few	CASSPPPGGVRGYTF	TGTGCCAGCAGTCCCCCGCCAGGGGGCGTGAGGGGCTACACCTTC
TRBV9	TRBJ2-2	.	.	CASSVVGAGGELFF	TGTGCCAGCAGCGTAGTGGGGGCGGGCGGGGAGCTGTTTTTT
TRBV4-2	TRBJ1-5	.	.	CASSQERAGQPQHF	TGTGCCAGCAGCCAAGAGAGAGCCGGGCAGCCCCAGCATTTT
TRBV7-6	TRBJ2-1	.	.	CASSLKLKGALSSYNEQFF	TGTGCCAGCAGCCTAAAGCTTAAAGGGGCACTGAGCTCCTACAATGAGCAGTTCTTC
TRBV5-1	TRBJ1-4	.	few	CASSASRASISTNEKLFF	TGCGCCAGCAGCGCGAGTCGGGCCAGCATTTCAACTAATGAAAAACTGTTTTTT
TRBV20-1	TRBJ1-6	TRBD1	.	CSARAGTDYNSPLHF	TGCAGTGCTAGGGCCGGGACAGACTATAATTCACCCCTCCACTTT
TRBV6-2/TRBV6-3	TRBJ2-3	.	few	CASTLAGTQYF	TGTGCCAGCACCCTGGCAGGTACGCAGTATTTT
TRBV11-2	TRBJ1-2	.	.	CASSLDLGATYGYTF	TGTGCCAGCAGCTTAGATCTAGGGGCTACATATGGCTACACCTTC
TRBV28	TRBJ2-7	TRBD1	many	CASTKMGQGASHEQYF	TGTGCCAGCACGAAAATGGGACAGGGGGCTTCTCACGAGCAGTACTTC
TRBV7-2	TRBJ2-4	.	.	CASSHIQVGGSVAKNIQYF	TGTGCCAGCAGCCATATCCAGGTCGGGGGCTCCGTAGCCAAAAACATTCAGTACTTC
TRBV4-3	TRBJ1-1	.	.	CASSPQYTENTEAFF	TGCGCCAGCAGCCCTCAATACACAGAAAACACTGAAGCTTTCTTT
TRBV4-3	TRBJ2-3	.	.	CASSQGQGEGYTDTQYF	TGCGCCAGCAGCCAAGGTCAGGGAGAGGGTTACACAGATACGCAGTATTTT
TRBV6-5	TRBJ2-5	.	.	CASSTYTQETQYF	TGTGCCAGCAGTACCTATACCCAAGAGACCCAGTACTTC
TRBV10-2	TRBJ2-7	.	.	CASRSPSYEQYF	TGCGCCAGCAGGTCCCCCTCCTACGAGCAGTACTTC
TRBV12-3/TRBV12-4	TRBJ1-2	TRBD1	.	CASREQGASWGYTF	TGTGCCAGCAGGGAACAGGGGGCGAGTTGGGGCTACACCTTC
TRBV7-9	TRBJ2-7	.	.	CASSLDRFYEQYF	TGTGCCAGCAGCCTCGACAGGTTCTACGAGCAGTACTTC
TRBV6-2/TRBV6-3	TRBJ2-5	TRBD2	many	CASSYARLAEQETQYF	TGTGCCAGCAGTTACGCCAGACTAGCAGAACAAGAGACCCAGTACTTC
TRBV7-2	TRBJ2-7	TRBD1	.	CASSPQGGYEQYF	TGTGCCAGCAGCCCACAGGGGGGCTACGAGCAGTACTTC
TRBV4-3	TRBJ1-4	.	many	CASSQDRGIANEKLFF	TGCGCCAGCAGCCAAGATCGGGGGATAGCTAATGAAAAACTGTTTTTT
TRBV20-1	TRBJ2-1	TRBD2	few	CSARTLSSGMYNEQFF	TGCAGTGCTAGAACACTCTCTAGCGGGATGTACAATGAGCAGTTCTTC
TRBV7-2	TRBJ2-7	.	few	CASSLGIGEQYF	TGTGCCAGCAGCTTGGGCATCGGCGAGCAGTACTTC
TRBV20-1	TRBJ2-7	TRBD2	.	CSAYKREGAYEQYF	TGCAGTGCTTATAAGCGGGAGGGCGCCTACGAGCAGTACTTC
TRBV7-2	TRBJ2-3	.	few	CASSLVQRRTDTQYF	TGTGCCAGCAGCTTAGTCCAGCGGAGGACAGATACGCAGTATTTT
TRBV20-1	TRBJ1-2	.	.	CSARRSRADTF	TGCAGTGCTAGACGGTCCCGAGCTGACACCTTC
TRBV6-6	TRBJ2-5	TRBD2	many	CASRGTSGAQETQYF	TGTGCCAGCAGAGGGACTAGCGGGGCACAAGAGACCCAGTACTTC